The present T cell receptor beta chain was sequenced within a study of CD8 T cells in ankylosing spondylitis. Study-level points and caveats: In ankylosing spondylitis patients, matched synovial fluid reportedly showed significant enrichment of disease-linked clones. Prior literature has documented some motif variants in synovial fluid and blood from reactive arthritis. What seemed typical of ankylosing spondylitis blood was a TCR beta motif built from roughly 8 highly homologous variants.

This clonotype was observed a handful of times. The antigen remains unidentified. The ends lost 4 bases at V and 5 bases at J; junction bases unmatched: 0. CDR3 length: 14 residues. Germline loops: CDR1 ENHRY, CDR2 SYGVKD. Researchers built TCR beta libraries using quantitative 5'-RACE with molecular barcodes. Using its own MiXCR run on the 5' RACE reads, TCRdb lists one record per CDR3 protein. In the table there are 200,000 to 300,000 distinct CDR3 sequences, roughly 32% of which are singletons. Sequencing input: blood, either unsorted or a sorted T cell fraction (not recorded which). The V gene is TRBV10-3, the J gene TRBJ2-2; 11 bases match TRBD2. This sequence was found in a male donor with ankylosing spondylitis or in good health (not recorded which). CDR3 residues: CAISGLAGTGELFF. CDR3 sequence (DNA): TGTGCCATCAGTGGACTAGCGGGGACCGGGGAGCTGTTTTTT.